These 8 T cell receptor beta chains originate from one sample sequenced in a study of T cell responses to AZD1222 COVID-19 vaccine. Sequencing was performed with immunoSEQ multiplex PCR; in TCRdb, only in-frame clones are kept and a portion is missing. The sample gives roughly 120,000 clones, around 90% of which show up once; over 4% is in the top ten. The sequencing here drew on peripheral blood, taken 28 days after the second dose of the MenACWY control vaccine. The receptors come from an adult who received the MenACWY meningococcal vaccine as a control.

The genes are TRBV9 and TRBJ1-3; D call uncertain. Germline V lookup: CDR1 SGDLS, CDR2 YYNGEE. Trimming pared 0 bases from V and 0 bases from J, leaving 4 bases between. This CDR3 comprises 14 residues. The DNA of the CDR3 is TGTGCCAGCAGCGTAGGGAGCTCTGGAAACACCATATATTTT. This encodes CASSVGSSGNTIYF.

In DNA form, the CDR3 reads TGTGCCAGCAGCTTGCGGTCAGCTAATGAAAAACTGTTTTTT. This sequence encodes CASSLRSANEKLFF. The V call is TRBV5-6, the J call TRBJ1-4; unclear D gene. CDR3 length equals 14 residues. V shed 1 base and J shed 3 bases, with 7 bases lying between them. Germline V gene lookup returns CDR1 SGHDT and CDR2 YYEEEE.

The CDR3 is CASSPGTSGRNEQYF. The DNA for the CDR3 is TGTGCCAGCAGCCCCGGGACTAGCGGGAGGAACGAGCAGTACTTC. V gene TRBV7-8 combines with J gene TRBJ2-7; 15 bases fit TRBD2. CDR3 size: 15 residues. The germline V gene encodes CDR1 SGHVS and CDR2 FQNEAQ. Trimming removed 5 bases from V and 5 bases from J; junction bases left unmatched: 4.

The chain joins TRBV7-9 to TRBJ2-1; the D gene is possibly TRBD1 (7 bases). The CDR3 is made up of 17 amino acids. V lost 5 bases and J lost 3, with 20 bases in between. Germline V gives CDR1 SEHNR, CDR2 FQNEAQ (reference sequence). Here the CDR3 reads CASSLLSQGGFYNEQFF. The CDR3 DNA reads as TGTGCCAGCAGCCTTTTAAGTCAGGGGGGTTTCTACAATGAGCAGTTCTTC.

On this clone itself: The junction shows a germline mismatch at one end, possibly a read error. The chain links TRBV6-5 to TRBJ1-2; 7 positions agree with TRBD1. The CDR3 has 16 amino acids. CDR1 is MNHEY and CDR2 is SVGAGI in the germline V gene. For the CDR3, the DNA is TGTGCCAGCAGATACTCAACAGGGACAGCTAACTATGGCTACACCTTC. It is translated as CASRYSTGTANYGYTF.

This chain links TRBV11-2 with TRBJ2-1; the match to TRBD1 covers 10 bases. The V gene's germline CDR1 is SGHAT and CDR2 FQNNGV. This CDR3 spans 16 amino acids. V dropped 5 bases and J dropped 5; count of bases not matched to a gene: 9. CDR3 in DNA: TGTGCCAGCAGCCTACAAGGGGACAGGGGAAACAATGAGCAGTTCTTC. Amino acids: CASSLQGDRGNNEQFF.

This chain connects TRBV9 to TRBJ2-3; possibly TRBD1 for D (6 bases). CDR3 length: 14 amino acids. Trimming took off 3 bases at V and 1 base at J, with 9 bases between the two ends. Per germline, CDR1 SGDLS and CDR2 YYNGEE. The CDR3 DNA reads as TGTGCCAGCAGCGCCCACAGGGGCACAGATACGCAGTATTTT. Translating gives CASSAHRGTDTQYF.

V is TRBV19 and J is TRBJ1-2, with D possibly TRBD1 on 6 matching bases. The CDR3 contains 14 residues. Per germline, CDR1 LNHDA and CDR2 SQIVND (reference sequence). V lost 7 bases and J lost 4, with 16 bases in between. The CDR3 DNA follows: TGTGCCAGTACCCTGGACAGCGGTTTCTATGGCTACACCTTC. It yields the protein CASTLDSGFYGYTF.